The sequence of this T cell receptor (beta chain) was determined in a study of blood T cell repertoires in COVID-19. Turning to the study itself: Samples representing acute and convalescent COVID-19 were sourced from the United States, Italy and Spain. T cells, B-cell-depleted T cells, or PBMCs provided the cDNA or gDNA that served as material.

This CDR3 is 14 amino acids long. The V gene lost 1 base and the J gene lost 1 base, with 8 bases spanning the gap. Germline assignment: CDR1 MDHEN and CDR2 SYDVKM. Authors' processing steps: From reference gene primer amplification, estimates of nucleated cell counts were derived. Produced via immunoSEQ multiplex PCR; TCRdb's table is partial and in-frame only. V, J and clone size were drawn from that table, and D and trimming were deduced from the DNA. The sample consists of about 220,000 clones, roughly 88% of them appearing once. This clonotype originated in a middle-aged man with active or convalescent COVID-19. The chain carries TRBV28 and TRBJ2-7; D is uncertain. Specimen: peripheral blood. CDR3 amino acids: CASSLSVISYEQYF. In nucleotides, the CDR3 is TGTGCCAGCAGTTTATCAGTGATTTCCTACGAGCAGTACTTC.